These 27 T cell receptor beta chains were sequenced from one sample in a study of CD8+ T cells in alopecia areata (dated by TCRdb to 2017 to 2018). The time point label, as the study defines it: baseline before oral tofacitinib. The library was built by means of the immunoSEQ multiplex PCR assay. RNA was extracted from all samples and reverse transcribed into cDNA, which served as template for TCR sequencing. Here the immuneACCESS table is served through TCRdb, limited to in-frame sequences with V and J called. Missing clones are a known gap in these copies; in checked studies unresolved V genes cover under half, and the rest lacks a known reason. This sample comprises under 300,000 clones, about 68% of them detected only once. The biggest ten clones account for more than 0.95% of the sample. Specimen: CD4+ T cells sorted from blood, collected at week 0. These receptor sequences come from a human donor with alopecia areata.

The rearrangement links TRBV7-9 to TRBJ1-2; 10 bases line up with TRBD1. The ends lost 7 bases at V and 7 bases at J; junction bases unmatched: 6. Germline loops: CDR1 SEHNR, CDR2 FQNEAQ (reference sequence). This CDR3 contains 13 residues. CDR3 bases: TGTGCCAGCACGGGACAGGGGCTTAGTGGCTACACCTTC. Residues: CASTGQGLSGYTF.

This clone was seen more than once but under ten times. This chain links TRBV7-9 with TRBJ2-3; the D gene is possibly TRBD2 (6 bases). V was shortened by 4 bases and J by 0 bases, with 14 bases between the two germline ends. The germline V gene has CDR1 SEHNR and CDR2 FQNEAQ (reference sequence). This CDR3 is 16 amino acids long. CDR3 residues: CASSSYGGGSTDTQYF. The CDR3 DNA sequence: TGTGCCAGCAGCTCGTACGGCGGAGGGAGCACAGATACGCAGTATTTT.

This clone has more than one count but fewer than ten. The CDR3 sequence: CASSPLGWQDNTGELFF. The CDR3 DNA is TGCGCCAGCAGCCCTTTGGGATGGCAGGATAACACCGGGGAGCTGTTTTTT. The chain is built from TRBV4-1 and TRBJ2-2; D uncertain. From germline, CDR1 is MGHRA and CDR2 YSYEKL. The V gene lost 4 bases and the J gene lost 2 bases, with 17 bases spanning the gap. CDR3 length: 17 amino acids.

The CDR3 protein is CASSPTRDRLYEQYF. The CDR3 DNA is TGTGCCAGCAGTCCTACTAGGGACAGGTTGTACGAGCAGTACTTC. This rearrangement joins TRBV6-5 to TRBJ2-7; TRBD1 aligns across 8 bases. Germline assignment: CDR1 MNHEY and CDR2 SVGAGI. The V gene end was trimmed by 5 bases and the J gene end by 4 bases; junction bases not matched to a gene: 10. The CDR3 consists of 15 residues.

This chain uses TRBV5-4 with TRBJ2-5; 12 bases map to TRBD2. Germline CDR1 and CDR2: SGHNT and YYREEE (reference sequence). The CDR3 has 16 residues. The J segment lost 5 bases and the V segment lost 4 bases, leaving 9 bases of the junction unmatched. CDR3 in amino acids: CASSPMTSGGRETQYF. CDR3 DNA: TGTGCCAGCAGCCCGATGACTAGCGGGGGCCGGGAGACCCAGTACTTC.

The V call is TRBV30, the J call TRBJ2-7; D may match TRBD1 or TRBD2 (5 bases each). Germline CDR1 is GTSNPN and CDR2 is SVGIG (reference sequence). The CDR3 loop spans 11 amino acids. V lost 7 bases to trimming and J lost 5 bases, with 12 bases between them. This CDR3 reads CASGTGDEQYF. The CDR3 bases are TGTGCCTCAGGGACCGGCGACGAGCAGTACTTC.

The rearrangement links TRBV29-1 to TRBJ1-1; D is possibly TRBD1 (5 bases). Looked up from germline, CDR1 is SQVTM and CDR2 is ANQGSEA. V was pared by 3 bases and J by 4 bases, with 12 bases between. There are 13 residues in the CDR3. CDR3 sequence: CSVDDRRGTEAFF. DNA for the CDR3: TGCAGCGTTGACGACAGAAGGGGCACTGAAGCTTTCTTT.

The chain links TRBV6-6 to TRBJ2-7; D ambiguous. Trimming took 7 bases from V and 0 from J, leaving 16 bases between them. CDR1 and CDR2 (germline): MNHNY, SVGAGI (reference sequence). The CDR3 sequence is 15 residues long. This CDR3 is CASIDRVPSSYEQYF. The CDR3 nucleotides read TGTGCCAGCATCGACCGGGTTCCGAGCTCCTACGAGCAGTACTTC.

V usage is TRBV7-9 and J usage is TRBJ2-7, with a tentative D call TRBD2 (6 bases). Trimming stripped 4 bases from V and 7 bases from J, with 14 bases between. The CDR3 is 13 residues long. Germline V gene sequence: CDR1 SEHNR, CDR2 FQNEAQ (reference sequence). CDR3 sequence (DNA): TGTGCCAGCAGCTCAGAGGCTAGCGCTGAGCAGTACTTC. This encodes CASSSEASAEQYF.

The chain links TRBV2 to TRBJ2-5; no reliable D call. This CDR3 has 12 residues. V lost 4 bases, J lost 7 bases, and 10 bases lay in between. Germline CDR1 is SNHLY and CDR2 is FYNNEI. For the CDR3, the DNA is TGTGCCAGCAGTGTTCTGGCCGGGACCCAGTACTTC. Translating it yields CASSVLAGTQYF. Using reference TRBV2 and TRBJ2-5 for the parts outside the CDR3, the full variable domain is EPEVTQTPSHQVTQMGQEVILRCVPISNHLYFYWYRQILGQKVEFLVSFYNNEISEKSEIFDDQFSVERPDGSNFTLKIRSTKLEDSAMYFCASSVLAGTQYFGPGTRLLVL.

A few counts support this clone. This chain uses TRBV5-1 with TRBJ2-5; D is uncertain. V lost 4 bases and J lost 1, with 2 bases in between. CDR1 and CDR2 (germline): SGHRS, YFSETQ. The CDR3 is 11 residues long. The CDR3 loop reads CASSIQETQYF. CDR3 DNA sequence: TGCGCCAGCAGCATCCAAGAGACCCAGTACTTC.

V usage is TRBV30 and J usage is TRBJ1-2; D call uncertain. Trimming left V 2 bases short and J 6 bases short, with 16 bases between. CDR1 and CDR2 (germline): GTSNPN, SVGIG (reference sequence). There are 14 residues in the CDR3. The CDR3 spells CAWSPARLGDGYTF. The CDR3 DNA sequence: TGTGCCTGGAGTCCGGCCCGTCTAGGTGATGGCTACACCTTC.

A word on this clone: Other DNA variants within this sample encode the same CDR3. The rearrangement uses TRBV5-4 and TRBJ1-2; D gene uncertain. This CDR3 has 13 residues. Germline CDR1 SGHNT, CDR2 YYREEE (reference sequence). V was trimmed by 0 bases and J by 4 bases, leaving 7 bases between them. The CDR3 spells CASSLGASYGYTF. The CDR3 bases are TGTGCCAGCAGCTTGGGAGCGTCCTATGGCTACACCTTC.

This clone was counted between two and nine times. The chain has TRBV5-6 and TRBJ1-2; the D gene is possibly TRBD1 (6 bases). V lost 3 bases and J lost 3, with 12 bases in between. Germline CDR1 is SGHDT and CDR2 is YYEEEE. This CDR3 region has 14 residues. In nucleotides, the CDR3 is TGTGCCAGCAGCTCCAGACAGGATTACTATGGCTACACCTTC. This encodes CASSSRQDYYGYTF.

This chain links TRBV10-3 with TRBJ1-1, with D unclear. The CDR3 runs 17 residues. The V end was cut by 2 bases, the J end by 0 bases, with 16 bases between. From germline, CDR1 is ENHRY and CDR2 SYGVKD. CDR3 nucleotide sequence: TGTGCCATCAGTGAGGGAGTGCCTTGGCAGATGAACACTGAAGCTTTCTTT. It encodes CAISEGVPWQMNTEAFF.

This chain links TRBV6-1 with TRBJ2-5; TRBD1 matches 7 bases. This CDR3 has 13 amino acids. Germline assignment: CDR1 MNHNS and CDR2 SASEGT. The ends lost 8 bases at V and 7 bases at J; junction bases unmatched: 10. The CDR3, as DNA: TGTGCCAGCCGGGACAGCCAAGAACGGACCCAGTACTTC. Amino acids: CASRDSQERTQYF.

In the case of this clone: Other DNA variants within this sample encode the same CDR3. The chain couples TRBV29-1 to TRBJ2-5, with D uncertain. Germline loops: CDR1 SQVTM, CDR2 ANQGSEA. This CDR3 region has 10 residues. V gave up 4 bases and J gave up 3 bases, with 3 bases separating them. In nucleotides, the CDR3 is TGCAGCGTTGGTGAAGAGACCCAGTACTTC. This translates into CSVGEETQYF.

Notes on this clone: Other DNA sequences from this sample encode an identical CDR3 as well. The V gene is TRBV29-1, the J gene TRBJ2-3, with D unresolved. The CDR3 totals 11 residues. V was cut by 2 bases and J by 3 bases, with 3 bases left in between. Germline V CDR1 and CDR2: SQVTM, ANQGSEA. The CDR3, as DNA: TGCAGCGTTGAAAGGACAGATACGCAGTATTTT. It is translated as CSVERTDTQYF.

Here the CDR3 DNA reads TGTGCCAGCAGGCCCCCGGGTGGGGGGGATCAGCCCCAGCATTTT. Encoded protein: CASRPPGGGDQPQHF. The chain recombines TRBV27 with TRBJ1-5; tentatively, D is TRBD1 (5 bases). The length of the CDR3 is 15 residues. Germline V gene lookup returns CDR1 MNHEY and CDR2 SMNVEV (reference sequence). The V end was cut by 6 bases, the J end by 5 bases, with 17 bases between.

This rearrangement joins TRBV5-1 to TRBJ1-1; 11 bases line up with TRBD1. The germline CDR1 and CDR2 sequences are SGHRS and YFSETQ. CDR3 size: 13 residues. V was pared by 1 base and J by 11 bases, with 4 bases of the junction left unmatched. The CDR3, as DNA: TGCGCCAGCAGCTTGAGGGACAGGGGGTCCGCTTTCTTT. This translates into CASSLRDRGSAFF.

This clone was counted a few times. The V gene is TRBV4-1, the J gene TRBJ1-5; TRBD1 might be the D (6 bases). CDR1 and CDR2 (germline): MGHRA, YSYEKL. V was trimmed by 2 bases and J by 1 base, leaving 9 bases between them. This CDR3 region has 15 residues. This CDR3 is CASSQWDNSNQPQHF. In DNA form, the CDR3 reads TGCGCCAGCAGCCAATGGGACAACAGCAATCAGCCCCAGCATTTT.

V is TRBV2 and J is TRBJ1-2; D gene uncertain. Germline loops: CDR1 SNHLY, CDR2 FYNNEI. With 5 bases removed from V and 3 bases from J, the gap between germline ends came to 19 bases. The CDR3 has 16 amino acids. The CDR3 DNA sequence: TGTGCCAGCAGTCCGTCCCTCAGCCTTTCTGACTATGGCTACACCTTC. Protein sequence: CASSPSLSLSDYGYTF.

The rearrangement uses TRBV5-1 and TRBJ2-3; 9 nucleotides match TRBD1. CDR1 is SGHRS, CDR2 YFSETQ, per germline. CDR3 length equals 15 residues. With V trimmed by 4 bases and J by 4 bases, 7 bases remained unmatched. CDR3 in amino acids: CASSQGQGGADTQYF. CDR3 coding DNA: TGCGCCAGCAGCCAGGGACAGGGTGGTGCAGATACGCAGTATTTT.

CDR3 sequence: CSGTGASTDTQYF. The CDR3 nucleotides are TGCAGCGGGACAGGGGCAAGCACAGATACGCAGTATTTT. V gene TRBV29-1 combines with J gene TRBJ2-3; TRBD1 aligns across 9 bases. CDR3 length: 13 amino acids. The V segment lost 7 bases and the J segment 0 bases; nucleotides outside the gene matches: 2. From germline, CDR1 is SQVTM and CDR2 ANQGSEA.

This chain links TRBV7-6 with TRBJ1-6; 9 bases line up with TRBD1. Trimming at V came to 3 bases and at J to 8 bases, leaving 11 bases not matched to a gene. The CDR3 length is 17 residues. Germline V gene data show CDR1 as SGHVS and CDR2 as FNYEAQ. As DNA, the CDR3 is TGTGCCAGCAGCTTCTCGCCGGGACAGGGAAGTCATTCACCCCTCCACTTT. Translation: CASSFSPGQGSHSPLHF.

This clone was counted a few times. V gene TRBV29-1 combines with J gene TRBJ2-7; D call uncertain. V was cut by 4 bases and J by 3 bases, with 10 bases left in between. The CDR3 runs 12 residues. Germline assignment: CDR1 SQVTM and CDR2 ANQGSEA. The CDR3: CSVAIPNYEQYF. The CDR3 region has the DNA TGCAGCGTTGCAATCCCTAACTACGAGCAGTACTTC.

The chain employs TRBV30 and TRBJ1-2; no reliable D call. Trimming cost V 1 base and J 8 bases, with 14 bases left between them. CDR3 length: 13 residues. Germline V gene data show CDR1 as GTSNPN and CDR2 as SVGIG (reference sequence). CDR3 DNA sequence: TGTGCCTGGAGTGCTTCTCCGACGGGGGGCTACACCTTC. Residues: CAWSASPTGGYTF.